This note documents a single T cell receptor (beta chain) sequence. The antigen remains undetermined. Per germline, CDR1 LGHDT and CDR2 YNNKEL (reference sequence). Germline trimming cut 4 bases from V and 1 base from J; bases unmatched to any gene: 2. The CDR3 is made up of 14 amino acids. The data originate from a study of T cell responses to AZD1222 COVID-19 vaccine. Whole-study findings and limits: The repertoires were collected only after the peak T cell response. Vaccination with two AZD1222 doses was followed by a rise in Spike-specific TCR breadth and depth.

Libraries were prepared by immunoSEQ multiplex PCR; TCRdb keeps only in-frame clonotypes and omits some of them. This table has about 140,000 clones, around 90% appearing once. The chain employs TRBV3-1 (or the pseudogene TRBV3-2) and TRBJ1-1; 8 bases align to TRBD1. The input for sequencing was peripheral blood, taken 28 days after the second dose of the MenACWY control vaccine. The receptor was isolated from an adult who received the MenACWY meningococcal vaccine as a control. The CDR3 coding sequence is TGTGCCAGCAGCCCGACAGGGGCGAACACTGAAGCTTTCTTT. It specifies CASSPTGANTEAFF.